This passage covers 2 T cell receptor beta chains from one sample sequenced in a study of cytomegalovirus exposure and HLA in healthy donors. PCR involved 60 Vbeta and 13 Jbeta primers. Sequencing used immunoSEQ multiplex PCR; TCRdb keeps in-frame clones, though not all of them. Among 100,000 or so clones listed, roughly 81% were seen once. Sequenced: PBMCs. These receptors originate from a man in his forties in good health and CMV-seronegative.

The CDR3 spells CAISPRGLGAGELFF. For the CDR3, the DNA is TGTGCCATCAGCCCCAGGGGTCTTGGGGCCGGGGAGCTGTTTTTT. The chain couples TRBV10-3 to TRBJ2-2, with D possibly matching TRBD1 (6 bases). V dropped 6 bases and J dropped 6 bases, with 17 bases sitting between them. This CDR3 has 15 residues. Germline lookup yields CDR1 ENHRY and CDR2 SYGVKD.

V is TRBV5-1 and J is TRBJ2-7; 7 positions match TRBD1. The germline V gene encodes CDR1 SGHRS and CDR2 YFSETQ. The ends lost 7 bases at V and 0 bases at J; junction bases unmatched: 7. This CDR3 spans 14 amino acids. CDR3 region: CASRTGTASYEQYF. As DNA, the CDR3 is TGCGCCAGCCGCACCGGGACAGCCTCCTACGAGCAGTACTTC.